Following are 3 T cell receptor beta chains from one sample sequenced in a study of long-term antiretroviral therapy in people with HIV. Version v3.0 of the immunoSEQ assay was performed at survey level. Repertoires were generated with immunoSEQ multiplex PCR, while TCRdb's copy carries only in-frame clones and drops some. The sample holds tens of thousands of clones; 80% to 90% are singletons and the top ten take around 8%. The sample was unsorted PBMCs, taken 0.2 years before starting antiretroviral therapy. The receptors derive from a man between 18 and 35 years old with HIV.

CDR3 region: CASSPAGPAEKLFF. DNA for the CDR3: TGTGCCAGCTCACCAGCGGGGCCCGCTGAAAAACTGTTTTTT. V and J are TRBV18 and TRBJ1-4; TRBD1 might be the D (5 bases). Germline V lookup: CDR1 KGHSH, CDR2 LQKENI. The CDR3 totals 14 residues. The V end was cut by 2 bases, the J end by 7 bases, with 11 bases between.

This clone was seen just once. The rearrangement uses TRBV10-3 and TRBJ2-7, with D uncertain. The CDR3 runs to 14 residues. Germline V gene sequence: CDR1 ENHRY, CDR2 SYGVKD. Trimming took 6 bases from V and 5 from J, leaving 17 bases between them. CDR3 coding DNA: TGTGCCATCAGGACGGATTCCTCTGGGGACGAGCAGTACTTC. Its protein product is CAIRTDSSGDEQYF.

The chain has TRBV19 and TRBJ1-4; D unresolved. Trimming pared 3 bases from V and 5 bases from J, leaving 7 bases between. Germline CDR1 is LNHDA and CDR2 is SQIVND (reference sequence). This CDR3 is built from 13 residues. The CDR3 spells CASSMGVNEKLFF. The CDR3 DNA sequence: TGTGCCAGTAGTATGGGTGTGAATGAAAAACTGTTTTTT.